The 18 T cell receptor beta chains below were found in one sample sequenced in a study of blood T cell repertoires in COVID-19. Generated by immunoSEQ multiplex PCR, the TCRdb table keeps only in-frame clones and is missing some. Found here are more than 200,000 clones, roughly nine tenths of them singletons; the top ten hold under 6.5%. Specimen: PBMCs or T cells enriched from blood (not recorded which). These receptors originate from a young woman with acute COVID-19.

The rearrangement uses TRBV5-1 and TRBJ2-3, with 7 nucleotides matching TRBD2. V gave up 4 bases and J gave up 3 bases; unmatched junction bases: 11. The CDR3 extends over 16 amino acids. CDR1 and CDR2 (germline): SGHRS, YFSETQ. CDR3 sequence: CASSPRALGGTDTQYF. The DNA for the CDR3 is TGCGCCAGCAGCCCCCGGGCCCTGGGGGGGACAGATACGCAGTATTTT.

This clone was observed a handful of times. CDR3 DNA: TGTGCCAGCAGCTTGTATAAGGGGGCGGACACTGAAGCTTTCTTT. Its translation: CASSLYKGADTEAFF. V gene TRBV5-8 combines with J gene TRBJ1-1; 7 bases match TRBD1. Trimming took 1 base from V and 3 from J; bases not matched to a gene: 6. There are 15 residues in the CDR3. Germline CDR1 is SGHTS and CDR2 is YDEGEE. Using reference TRBV5-8 and TRBJ1-1 for the parts outside the CDR3, the full variable domain is EAGVTQSPTHLIKTRGQQATLRCSPISGHTSVYWYQQALGLGLQFLLWYDEGEERNRGNFPPRFSGRQFPNYSSELNVNALELEDSALYLCASSLYKGADTEAFFGQGTRLTVV.

The chain recombines TRBV19 with TRBJ1-2; 7 bases fit TRBD1. Per the germline V gene, CDR1 is LNHDA and CDR2 is SQIVND (reference sequence). Losses at the gene ends were 4 bases for V and 2 bases for J; bases not matched to a gene: 10. The CDR3 loop spans 16 amino acids. CDR3 bases: TGTGCCAGTAGTAAAGGACAGGATTGGACCAACTATGGCTACACCTTC. It is translated as CASSKGQDWTNYGYTF.

The chain carries TRBV27 and TRBJ2-5, with 9 bases fitting TRBD2. Trimming took 3 bases from V and 1 from J; bases not matched to a gene: 6. The CDR3 contains 16 residues. Germline V CDR1 and CDR2: MNHEY, SMNVEV (reference sequence). The CDR3 DNA is TGTGCCAGCAGTTTGGTAGCGGGAGCCCTCCAAGAGACCCAGTACTTC. Translated: CASSLVAGALQETQYF.

The chain recombines TRBV2 with TRBJ1-1; D is perhaps TRBD1 (6 bases). Germline V gene sequence: CDR1 SNHLY, CDR2 FYNNEI. This CDR3 has 13 amino acids. The ends were cut back, 2 bases at V and 4 bases at J, with 8 bases in the middle. CDR3 region: CASSEQGSTEAFF. The CDR3 bases are TGTGCCAGCAGTGAACAGGGGAGCACTGAAGCTTTCTTT.

This clone came up a few times. The V call is TRBV5-8, the J call TRBJ1-1; 9 bases match TRBD1. The CDR3 totals 15 residues. Trimming cost V 2 bases and J 9 bases; bases outside gene matches: 11. Germline lookup yields CDR1 SGHTS and CDR2 YDEGEE. The CDR3 DNA reads TGTGCCAGCAGCTTTACCGGGACAGGGACGGGGAAAGCTTTCTTT. As protein: CASSFTGTGTGKAFF.

V is TRBV4-1 and J is TRBJ1-2; no clear D. Trimming removed 0 bases from V and 4 bases from J, with 15 bases in between. Per the germline V gene, CDR1 is MGHRA and CDR2 is YSYEKL. The CDR3 contains 16 residues. CDR3 sequence: CASSQDYTRTIYGYTF. The CDR3 DNA sequence: TGCGCCAGCAGCCAAGATTATACCCGAACAATCTATGGCTACACCTTC.

The chain uses TRBV10-3 and TRBJ2-1; 8 bases agree with TRBD2. This CDR3 has 16 residues. Germline lookup yields CDR1 ENHRY and CDR2 SYGVKD. The V segment lost 2 bases and the J segment 10 bases; nucleotides outside the gene matches: 13. The chain's CDR3 is CAISEPASGRLGEQFF. CDR3 coding DNA: TGTGCCATCAGTGAGCCGGCTAGCGGGCGCCTGGGCGAGCAGTTCTTC.

The rearrangement links TRBV5-4 to TRBJ1-2, with a tentative D call TRBD1 (6 bases). The germline gives CDR1 SGHNT, CDR2 YYREEE (reference sequence). The CDR3 is 13 residues long. V lost 0 bases and J lost 3, with 6 bases in between. In DNA, the CDR3 is TGTGCCAGCAGCTTGGCAGGGGACTATGGCTACACCTTC. Amino acids: CASSLAGDYGYTF.

V gene TRBV5-4 combines with J gene TRBJ2-3; 15 positions match TRBD2. The CDR3 runs 17 residues. Per germline, CDR1 SGHNT and CDR2 YYREEE (reference sequence). V lost 4 bases to trimming and J lost 5 bases; unmatched junction nucleotides: 8. CDR3 sequence reads: CASSPGLAGGPRDTQYF. As DNA, the CDR3 is TGTGCCAGCAGCCCAGGACTAGCGGGGGGGCCGAGAGATACGCAGTATTTT.

The chain couples TRBV28 to TRBJ1-4; 8 bases agree with TRBD1. CDR1 is MDHEN, CDR2 SYDVKM, per germline. The CDR3 has 16 residues. V dropped 4 bases and J dropped 8; count of bases not matched to a gene: 12. The CDR3 DNA follows: TGTGCCAGCAGTTCGCATGCCACAGGGGGAAACGAAAAACTGTTTTTT. Translation: CASSSHATGGNEKLFF.

The V call is TRBV29-1, the J call TRBJ1-2, with D maybe TRBD1 (6 bases). The ends were cut back, 6 bases at V and 4 bases at J, with 9 bases in the middle. The length of the CDR3 is 11 residues. Germline-derived CDR1 and CDR2 are SQVTM and ANQGSEA. The CDR3 nucleotides are TGCAGCGTCCAGGGGTTCTATGGCTACACCTTC. Residues: CSVQGFYGYTF.

The V call is TRBV19, the J call TRBJ1-1; no definite D call. Trimming left V 2 bases short and J 4 bases short, with 20 bases between. Germline V gene data show CDR1 as LNHDA and CDR2 as SQIVND (reference sequence). The CDR3 runs to 17 residues. CDR3 sequence: CASSIRRQRRVSTEAFF. DNA of the CDR3: TGTGCCAGTAGTATAAGACGCCAGCGGCGGGTGAGCACTGAAGCTTTCTTT.

This clone was observed a few times. The chain employs TRBV7-6 and TRBJ2-7, with a possible D match to TRBD2 (5 bases). This CDR3 comprises 15 residues. With 1 base removed from V and 6 bases from J, the gap between germline ends came to 16 bases. Germline CDR1 reads SGHVS; CDR2 reads FNYEAQ. In DNA form, the CDR3 reads TGTGCCAGCAGCTTAGAGGGCCTGCGGGTAGCCGAGCAGTACTTC. Translation gives CASSLEGLRVAEQYF.

The rearrangement uses TRBV9 and TRBJ2-2; 14 nucleotides match TRBD2. The CDR3 consists of 19 residues. CDR1 and CDR2 (germline): SGDLS, YYNGEE. The V segment lost 0 bases and the J segment 3 bases; nucleotides outside the gene matches: 7. CDR3: CASSVGGLAGGLYTGELFF. DNA for the CDR3: TGTGCCAGCAGCGTAGGTGGACTAGCGGGAGGTCTGTACACCGGGGAGCTGTTTTTT.

This rearrangement joins TRBV5-1 to TRBJ2-2; D is uncertain. The V end was cut by 7 bases, the J end by 6 bases, with 16 bases between. The CDR3 covers 14 residues. Per germline, CDR1 SGHRS and CDR2 YFSETQ. Here the CDR3 DNA reads TGCGCCAGCGGCTCCATCAGTCCAGCCGGGGAGCTGTTTTTT. This encodes CASGSISPAGELFF. The variable domain in full, with the rest retrieved from reference TRBV5-1 and TRBJ2-2, is KAGVTQTPRYLIKTRGQQVTLSCSPISGHRSVSWYQQTPGQGLQFLFEYFSETQRNKGNFPGRFSGRQFSNSRSEMNVSTLELGDSALYLCASGSISPAGELFFGEGSRLTVL.

This rearrangement joins TRBV2 to TRBJ2-7; D is undetermined. Germline V gene sequence: CDR1 SNHLY, CDR2 FYNNEI. The CDR3 sequence is 13 residues long. Trimming took off 11 bases at V and 5 bases at J, with 19 bases between the two ends. The CDR3 spells CASSLQERNEQYF. The CDR3 nucleotides are TGTGCCTCAAGTCTCCAGGAAAGGAACGAGCAGTACTTC.

V gene TRBV11-3 combines with J gene TRBJ2-1, with 11 nucleotides matching TRBD2. Germline-derived CDR1 and CDR2 are SGHNT and YENEEA. Losses at the gene ends were 5 bases for V and 7 bases for J; bases not matched to a gene: 13. The CDR3 is 17 amino acids. This CDR3 reads CASSLQLAGGESNEQFF. The CDR3 DNA reads TGTGCCAGCAGCCTGCAGCTAGCGGGAGGAGAAAGTAATGAGCAGTTCTTC.